This T cell receptor (beta chain) was observed in a study of shared clonotypes between healthy human individuals. Germline assignment: CDR1 SNHLY and CDR2 FYNNEI. This CDR3 comprises 13 residues. Trimming removed 8 bases at V and 4 bases at J, with 12 bases between. Every donor was a Caucasian adult from Nashville, Tennessee. Regarding the study as a whole: Expectations were that clonotype sharing among donors would be affected by sequencing depth. Limited genetic and exposure-history diversity came from having few donors.

There are a few counts of this clone. What it binds is not known. The authors ran the assay at deep level. Produced via immunoSEQ multiplex PCR; TCRdb's table is partial and in-frame only. Here the sample spans 520,000 or so clones, around 74% being singletons. This clonotype originated in a woman between 40 and 50 years old in good health. Some clones in this sample may be carry-over from other donors' samples. The sequenced material came from PBMCs. The rearrangement links TRBV2 to TRBJ1-5; D is unclear. In DNA, the CDR3 is TGTGCCAGCCAAAAGGGTGGGAATCAGCCCCAGCATTTT. It encodes CASQKGGNQPQHF.